Below, one TCR beta chain is given with its context. Its antigen is undetermined. The sample belongs to a study of blood T cells in healthy people across ages. Whole-study findings and limits: PBMC samples, being unsorted, prevented any conclusive comparison of naive and antigen-experienced cells.

CDR3 length: 13 amino acids. V lost 5 bases to trimming and J lost 4 bases, with 11 bases between them. In germline, CDR1 is MNHEY, CDR2 SVGAGI. A second PCR, run for 7 to 11 cycles, used a sample-barcoded 5' primer plus a J-beta primer mix. TCRdb re-called the 5' RACE reads through MiXCR, storing one row per CDR3 protein. This sample has about 750,000 distinct CDR3 sequences; about 48% occur once, and the top ten carry about 42%. Material: blood. The clonotype was recovered from an elderly man in good health. The chain has TRBV6-5 and TRBJ1-2; D gene unclear. The chain's CDR3 is CASSLGRFYGYTF. For the CDR3, the DNA is TGTGCCAGCAGTCTAGGACGTTTCTATGGCTACACCTTC.